A selection of T cell receptor beta chains follows, all from one sample in a study of blood T cells in healthy people across ages. Each CDR3 protein gets one entry after TCRdb re-called the 5' RACE reads with MiXCR. The table records some 1.7 million distinct CDR3 sequences, 28% of them present only once. What was sequenced was blood. Receptors were obtained from a woman aged 30 to 39 in good health. Both conserved end residues are trimmed from each CDR3.

J	V	CDR3
TRBJ2-3	TRBV4-3	ASSQEAQGGTDTQY
TRBJ1-5	TRBV5-1	ASSTDSNQPQH
TRBJ1-2	TRBV29-1	STRANYGYT
TRBJ1-1	TRBV6-2/TRBV6-3	ASSDLGDRKAF
TRBJ1-3	TRBV7-9	ASSPRGRGNTIY
TRBJ2-5	TRBV5-1	ASSLSPSQPETQY
TRBJ1-2	TRBV7-9	ASSSRTALYGYT
TRBJ2-5	TRBV3-1	ASSQRGDGRGQETQY
TRBJ1-2	TRBV7-9	ASSLPGPARGYT
TRBJ2-3	TRBV9	ASSVGNRPDTQY
TRBJ2-7	TRBV27	ASSLSVGTYEQY
TRBJ1-4	TRBV20-1	SASRLAEKLF
TRBJ2-6	TRBV6-6	ASSSGTVPFGANVLT
TRBJ2-6	TRBV5-1	ASSQGLLASGANVLT
TRBJ2-3	TRBV7-6	ASSLRGRSTDTQY
TRBJ2-3	TRBV4-3	ASSPKLAALLDTQY
TRBJ2-3	TRBV7-2	ASSGARTDTQY
TRBJ2-7	TRBV6-4	ASSDGDRGPLYNEQY
TRBJ1-5	TRBV10-3	AIRGGDGSNQPQH
TRBJ1-4	TRBV2	ASKRQGSTNEKLF
TRBJ2-7	TRBV9	ASSVLGEPTYEQY
TRBJ2-5	TRBV7-3	ASSLMAGETQY
TRBJ1-6	TRBV4-1	ASRSGISPLH
TRBJ2-3	TRBV15	ATSRDTLAVSTDTQY
TRBJ1-2	TRBV7-2	ASSLDREQGYGYT
TRBJ2-6	TRBV7-2	ASSSDSYSYSGANVRT
TRBJ1-2	TRBV29-1	SVTPAGLYGYT
TRBJ1-5	TRBV9	ASSVLGDTNQPQH
TRBJ1-1	TRBV4-1	ASSQPYQREPEAF
TRBJ2-3	TRBV12-3/TRBV12-4	ASSQGTGDRADTQY
TRBJ1-2	TRBV20-1	SARTDRDGYT